The source of this T cell receptor beta chain is a study of vaccination and CD4 T cells after COVID-19 (dated 2022 in TCRdb). With respect to the entire study: Every convalescent patient had a positive nasal swab PCR test for SARS-CoV-2, with mild disease in about 9 patients and severe disease in one. The convalescent cohort included six males and four females, with two Hispanic individuals, seven Caucasians, two Asians and one multiracial person. Participants received two doses of either the Pfizer-BioNTech BNT162b2 vaccine (n=8) or the Moderna mRNA-1273 vaccine (n=2). Post-COVID blood samples were collected from convalescent patients a median of roughly 100 days after diagnosis, with a range of roughly 30 to 170 days. Post-vaccine blood samples were obtained a median of around 67 days after the second vaccine dose, with a range of about 12 to 241 days. The cultures were stimulated with overlapping spike peptide pools from SARS-CoV-2 and from the common cold coronaviruses HCoV-NL63, HCoV-OC43 and HCoV-229E. As controls, cultures received a CEFX viral epitope pool (the positive control), an HIV-1 Nef peptide pool (the negative control), or no peptide at all. In roughly 11 COVID-19 convalescent patients and a few infection-naive healthy vaccine recipients, the spike-specific CD4+ TCR repertoire before mRNA vaccination was compared with the repertoire after mRNA vaccination. Broader findings and caveats from the paper: Only a relatively small number of convalescent patients were included in the study, and early timepoints following natural infection were not analyzed. Among the post-vaccine SARS-CoV-2-reactive clones in convalescent patients, a median around 86% showed up only after vaccination, which suggests vaccine-specific priming. Of the vaccine-specific clones found in convalescent patients, nearly all (304 of 307) were mono-reactive for SARS-CoV-2 spike instead of being cross-reactive with common cold coronaviruses. The median count of SARS-CoV-2-reactive clonotypes went up from 20 to 25 after infection to a few dozen after vaccination, although the change was not significant.

Receptor amplification or capture employed PCR. DNA from cultured CD4+ T cells was subjected to TCR sequencing with the Oncomine TCR Beta short-read assay at the Johns Hopkins FTIC core. Genomic DNA was extracted from the cultured CD4+ T cells with the QIAamp micro DNA kit. Oncomine TCR Beta libraries from cultured CD4+ T cells were pooled with unique dual indexes and sequenced on an Illumina iSeq 100. In the authors' own workflow: Non-productive sequences were removed, and CDR3s that did not start with C, did not end with F or W, or were shorter than 7 amino acids were discarded. The MANAFEST web application was used to identify antigen-specific clonotypes by comparing peptide-stimulated wells against reference wells and other culture wells. Positive clones required FDR below 0.05, an odds ratio above 5, and productive frequency above 0.1% in at least two of three replicate wells. A clonotype counted as cross-reactive if it showed significant expansion both in the SARS-CoV-2 spike wells and in at least one common cold coronavirus spike condition. Using R version 3.6.1, CDR3 homology was evaluated through Levenshtein distances (stringdist) along with unrooted phylogenetic trees (ape). In TCRdb, the public reads were trimmed at Q25 with fastp and aligned with MiXCR, with productive beta chains retained. For every CDR3 protein sequence, its rows merge into one entry that carries the most common genes and DNA. TCRdb's processing, not the study's, gives the V and J calls here. Across this sample there are approximately 21,000 distinct CDR3 sequences, with 45% to 55% seen only once. Around 7.4% of the sample belongs to the ten largest clones.

This specimen's treatment or condition label, interpreted: roughly 10-day PBMC culture with coronavirus spike peptide pools or control peptides (ViraFEST assay). To expand antigen-specific T cells with peptide pools and then pick out the expanded clonotypes through TCR sequencing, the study relied on the ViraFEST assay. The convalescent patients' positive SARS-CoV-2 PCR tests were from March to December 2020, which was before the Alpha, Beta and Delta variants emerged in the United States. Each well held 2.2 million or so PBMCs cultured in IMDM containing about 5% human AB serum and approximately 9.4 IU/ml IL-2, with around 9.7 ug/ml peptide pools added. On days 3 and 7, half of the culture medium was replaced with fresh IL-2-containing medium. After around 10 days of culture, CD4+ T cells were isolated by negative selection using the EasySep CD4+ T cell isolation kit. Ficoll-Paque Plus gradient centrifugation was used to isolate PBMCs from whole blood, and the isolated PBMCs were then either used fresh or cryopreserved at -140C. In general, triplicate wells were set up for every culture condition.

This clonotype was seen a few times. Its antigen specificity is not known. No base qualities exist here, and no much larger clone lies one base off it. As encoded in the germline V gene, CDR1 is SGHNT while CDR2 is YENEEA. Relative to germline, V is 1 base shorter and J is 7 bases shorter, with 13 bases between their ends. The CDR3 covers 14 residues, taking in both the cysteine and the phenylalanine. Kept here is only the CDR3 DNA, which spans 42 bases and is read in frame from base 1. The sample comprised CD4+ T cells from blood, cultured in vitro. The receptor's source is a human donor who had recovered from COVID-19. The sequence is built from TRBV11-3 and TRBJ1-1, with no confident D gene call. The sequenced DNA is TGTGCCAGCAGCTTAGTCGCGAGTGTCCGTGAAGCTTTCTTT. Its product reads: CASSLVASVREAFF.